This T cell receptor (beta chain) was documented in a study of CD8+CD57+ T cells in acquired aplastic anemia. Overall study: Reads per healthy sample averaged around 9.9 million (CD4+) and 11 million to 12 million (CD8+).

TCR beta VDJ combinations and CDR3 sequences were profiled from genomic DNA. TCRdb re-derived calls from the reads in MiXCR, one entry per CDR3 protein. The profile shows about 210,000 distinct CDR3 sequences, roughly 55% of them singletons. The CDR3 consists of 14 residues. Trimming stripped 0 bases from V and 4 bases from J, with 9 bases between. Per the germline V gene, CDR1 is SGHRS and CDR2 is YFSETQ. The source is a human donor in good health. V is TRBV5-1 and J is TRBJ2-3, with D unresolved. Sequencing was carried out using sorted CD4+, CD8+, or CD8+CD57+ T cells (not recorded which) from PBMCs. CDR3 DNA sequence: TGCGCCAGCAGCTTGGGGCGGACCCCAGATACGCAGTATTTT. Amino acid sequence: CASSLGRTPDTQYF. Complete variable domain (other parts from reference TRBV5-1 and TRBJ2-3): KAGVTQTPRYLIKTRGQQVTLSCSPISGHRSVSWYQQTPGQGLQFLFEYFSETQRNKGNFPGRFSGRQFSNSRSEMNVSTLELGDSALYLCASSLGRTPDTQYFGPGTRLTVL.